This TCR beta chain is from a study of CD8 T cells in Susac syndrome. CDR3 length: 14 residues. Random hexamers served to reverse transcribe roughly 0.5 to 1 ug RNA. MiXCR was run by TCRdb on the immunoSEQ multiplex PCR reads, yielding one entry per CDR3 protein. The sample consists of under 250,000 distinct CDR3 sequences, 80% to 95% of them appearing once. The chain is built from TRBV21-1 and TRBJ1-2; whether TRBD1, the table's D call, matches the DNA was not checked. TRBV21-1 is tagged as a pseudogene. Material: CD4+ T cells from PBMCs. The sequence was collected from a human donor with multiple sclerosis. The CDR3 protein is CASSKAGRGGGYTF. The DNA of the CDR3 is TGTGCCAGCAGCAAGGCCGGCAGGGGCGGTGGCTACACCTTC.